This T cell receptor beta chain originates from a study of T cell responses to AZD1222 COVID-19 vaccine. Study-level background: Pooling of second doses given at about 4 or about 12 weeks was done. Overall study results and limits: Once two AZD1222 doses were given, Spike-specific TCR breadth and depth went up. Across the whole spike, CD4 TCRs peaked at regions 160-218 and 743-854. Repertoire collection took place solely once the T cell response had peaked.

The CDR3 covers 14 residues. Germline values: CDR1 MDHEN, CDR2 SYDVKM. V gave up 7 bases and J gave up 4 bases, with 11 bases separating them. Clones were sequenced by immunoSEQ multiplex PCR, and TCRdb holds only the in-frame ones, with some missing. Here the sample spans around 140,000 clones, 92% being singletons. This clone was counted only a few times. The antigen is unknown. This TCR was recovered from an adult in good health. The V gene is TRBV28, the J gene TRBJ1-6, with D hard to call. The starting material was peripheral blood, obtained on day 0 of AZD1222 vaccination. The CDR3 sequence: CASIYREYNSPLHF. In DNA form, the CDR3 reads TGTGCCAGCATATACCGGGAGTATAATTCACCCCTCCACTTT.